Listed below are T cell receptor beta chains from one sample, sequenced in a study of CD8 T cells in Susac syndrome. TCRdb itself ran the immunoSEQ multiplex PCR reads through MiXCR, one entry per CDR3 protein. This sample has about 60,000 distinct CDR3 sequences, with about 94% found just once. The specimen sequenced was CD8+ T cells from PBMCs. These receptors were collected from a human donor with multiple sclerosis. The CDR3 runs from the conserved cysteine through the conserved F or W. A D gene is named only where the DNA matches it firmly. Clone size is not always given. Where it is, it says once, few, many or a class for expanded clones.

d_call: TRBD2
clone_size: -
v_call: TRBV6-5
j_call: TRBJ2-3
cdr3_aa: CASSLLAENTDTQYF
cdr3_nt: TGTGCCAGCAGCCTACTAGCGGAGAACACAGATACGCAGTATTTT

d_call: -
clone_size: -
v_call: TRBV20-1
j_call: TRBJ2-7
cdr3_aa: CSAREPPRDKANYEPYEQYF
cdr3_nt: TGCAGTGCTAGAGAGCCTCCCCGGGACAAGGCAAACTACGAGCCCTACGAGCAGTACTTC

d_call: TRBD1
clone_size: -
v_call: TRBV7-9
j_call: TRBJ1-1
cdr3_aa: CASSIGTANTEAFF
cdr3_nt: TGTGCCAGCAGCATAGGGACAGCGAACACTGAAGCTTTCTTT

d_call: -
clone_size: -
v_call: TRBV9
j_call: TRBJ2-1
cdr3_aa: CASSVEGYEQFF
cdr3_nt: TGTGCCAGCAGCGTGGAGGGGTATGAGCAGTTCTTC

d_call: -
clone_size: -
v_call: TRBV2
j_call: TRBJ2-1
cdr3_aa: CASSDTSSRSYNEQFF
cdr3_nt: TGTGCCAGCAGTGATACATCTAGTCGCTCCTACAATGAGCAGTTCTTC

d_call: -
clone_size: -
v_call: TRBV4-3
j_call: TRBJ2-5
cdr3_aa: CASSQGAQETQYF
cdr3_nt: TGCGCCAGCAGCCAAGGGGCCCAGGAGACCCAGTACTTC

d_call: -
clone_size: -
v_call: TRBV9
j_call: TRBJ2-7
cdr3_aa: CASSVEGSYEQYF
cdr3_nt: TGTGCCAGCAGCGTAGAAGGAAGCTACGAGCAGTACTTC

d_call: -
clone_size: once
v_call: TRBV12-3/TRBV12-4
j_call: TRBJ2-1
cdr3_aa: CASSWDRNEQFF
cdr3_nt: TGTGCCAGCAGTTGGGATAGGAATGAGCAGTTCTTC

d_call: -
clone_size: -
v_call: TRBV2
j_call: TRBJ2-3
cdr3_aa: CASSGSLADTQYF
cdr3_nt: TGTGCCAGCAGTGGGAGCCTAGCGGATACGCAGTATTTT

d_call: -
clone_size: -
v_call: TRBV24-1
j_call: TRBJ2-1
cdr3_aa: CATSDFSARDEQFF
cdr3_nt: TGTGCCACCAGTGATTTCTCGGCTAGAGATGAGCAGTTCTTC

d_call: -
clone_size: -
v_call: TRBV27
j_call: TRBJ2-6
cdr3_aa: CATGGGGANVLTF
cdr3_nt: TGTGCTACCGGGGGTGGTGGGGCCAACGTCCTGACTTTC

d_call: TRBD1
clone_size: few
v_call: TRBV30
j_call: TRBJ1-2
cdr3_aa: CAWDSGYYGYTF
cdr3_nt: TGTGCTTGGGACAGCGGCTATTATGGCTACACCTTC

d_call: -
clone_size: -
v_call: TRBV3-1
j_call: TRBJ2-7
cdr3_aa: CASSQDLLFFFYEQYF
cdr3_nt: TGTGCCAGCAGCCAAGATCTACTTTTTTTCTTCTACGAGCAGTACTTC

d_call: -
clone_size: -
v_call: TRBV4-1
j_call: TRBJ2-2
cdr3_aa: CASSQARTGELFF
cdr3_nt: TGCGCCAGCAGCCAAGCAAGGACCGGGGAGCTGTTTTTT

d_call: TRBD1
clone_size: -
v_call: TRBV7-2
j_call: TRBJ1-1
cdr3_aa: CASHPGDRGYTEAFF
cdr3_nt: TGTGCCAGCCACCCCGGGGACAGGGGATACACTGAAGCTTTCTTT

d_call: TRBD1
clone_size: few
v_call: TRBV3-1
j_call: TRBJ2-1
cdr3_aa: CASSQEVGTGDNEQFF
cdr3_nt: TGTGCCAGCAGCCAAGAGGTTGGGACAGGGGACAATGAGCAGTTCTTC

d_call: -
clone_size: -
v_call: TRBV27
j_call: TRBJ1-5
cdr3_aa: CASSFGNQPQHF
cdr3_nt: TGTGCCAGCAGTTTCGGCAATCAGCCCCAGCATTTT

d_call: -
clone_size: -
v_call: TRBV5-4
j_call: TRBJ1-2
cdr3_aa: CASSFRMSLGYTF
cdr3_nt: TGTGCCAGCAGCTTTAGGATGAGTTTAGGTTACACCTTC

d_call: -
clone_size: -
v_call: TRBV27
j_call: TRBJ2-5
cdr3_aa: CASSLVRGQQETQYF
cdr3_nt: TGTGCCAGCAGTTTAGTCCGGGGGCAGCAAGAGACCCAGTACTTC

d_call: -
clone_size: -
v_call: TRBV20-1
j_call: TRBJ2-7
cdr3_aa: CSARGVSGSSYEQYF
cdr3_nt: TGCAGTGCTAGGGGGGTCAGCGGAAGCTCCTACGAGCAGTACTTC

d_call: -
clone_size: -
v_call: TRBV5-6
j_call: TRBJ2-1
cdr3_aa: CASSFDRLSALDEQFF
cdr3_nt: TGTGCCAGCAGCTTTGACAGGTTGTCTGCGCTTGATGAGCAGTTCTTC

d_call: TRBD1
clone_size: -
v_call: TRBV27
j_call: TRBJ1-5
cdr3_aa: CASSPTGDGQPQHF
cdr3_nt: TGTGCCAGCAGTCCGACAGGGGATGGTCAGCCCCAGCATTTT

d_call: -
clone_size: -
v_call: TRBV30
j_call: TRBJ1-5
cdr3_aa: CAWSVQTVGQPQHF
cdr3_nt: TGTGCCTGGAGTGTACAAACAGTCGGGCAGCCCCAGCATTTT

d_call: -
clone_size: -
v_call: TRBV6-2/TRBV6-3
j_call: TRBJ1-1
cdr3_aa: CASNIKGTEAFF
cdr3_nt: TGTGCCAGCAACATAAAGGGCACTGAAGCTTTCTTT

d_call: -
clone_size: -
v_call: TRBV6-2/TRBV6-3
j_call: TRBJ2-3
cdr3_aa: CAIQAGASTDTQYF
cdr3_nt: TGTGCCATCCAGGCAGGGGCGAGCACAGATACGCAGTATTTT

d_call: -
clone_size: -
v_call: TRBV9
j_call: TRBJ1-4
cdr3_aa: CASSVDGSTNEKLFF
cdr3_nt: TGTGCCAGCAGCGTAGACGGCTCAACTAATGAAAAACTGTTTTTT

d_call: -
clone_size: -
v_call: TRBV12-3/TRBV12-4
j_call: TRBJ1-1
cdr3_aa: CASNKYPTTEAFF
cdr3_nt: TGTGCCAGCAATAAATACCCAACAACTGAAGCTTTCTTT

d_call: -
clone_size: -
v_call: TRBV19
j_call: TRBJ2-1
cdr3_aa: CASSSYNEQFF
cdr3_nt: TGTGCCAGTAGTTCGTACAATGAGCAGTTCTTC

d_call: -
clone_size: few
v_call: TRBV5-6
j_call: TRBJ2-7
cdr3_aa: CASSPVAESSYEQYF
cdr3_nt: TGTGCCAGCAGCCCCGTGGCGGAGAGCTCCTACGAGCAGTACTTC

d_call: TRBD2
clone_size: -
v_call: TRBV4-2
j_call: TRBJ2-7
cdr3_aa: CASSQVERESREQYF
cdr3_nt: TGTGCCAGCAGCCAAGTAGAGCGGGAGTCGCGGGAGCAGTACTTC

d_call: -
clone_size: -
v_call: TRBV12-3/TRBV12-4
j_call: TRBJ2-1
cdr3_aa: CASSYGSSYNEQFF
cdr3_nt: TGTGCCAGCAGTTACGGGAGCTCCTACAATGAGCAGTTCTTC

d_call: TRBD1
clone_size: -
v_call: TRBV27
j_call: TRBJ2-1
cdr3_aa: CASSNTGTGWDNEQFF
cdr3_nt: TGTGCCAGCAGTAATACCGGGACAGGGTGGGACAATGAGCAGTTCTTC

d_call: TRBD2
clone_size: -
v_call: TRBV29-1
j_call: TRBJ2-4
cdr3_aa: CSVEDPFGGTNIQYF
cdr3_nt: TGCAGCGTTGAAGACCCCTTCGGGGGGACAAACATTCAGTACTTC